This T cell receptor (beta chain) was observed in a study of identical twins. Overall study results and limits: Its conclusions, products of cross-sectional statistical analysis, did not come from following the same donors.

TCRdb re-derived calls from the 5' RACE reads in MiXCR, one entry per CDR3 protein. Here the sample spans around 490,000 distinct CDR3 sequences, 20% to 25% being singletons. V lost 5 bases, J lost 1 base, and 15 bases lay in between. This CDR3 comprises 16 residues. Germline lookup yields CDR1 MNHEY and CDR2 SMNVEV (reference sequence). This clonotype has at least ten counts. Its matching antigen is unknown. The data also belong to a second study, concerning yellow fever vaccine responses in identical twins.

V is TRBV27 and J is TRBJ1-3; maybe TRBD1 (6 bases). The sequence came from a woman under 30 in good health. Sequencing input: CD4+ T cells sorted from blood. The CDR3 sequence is CASSLRGGSSGNTIYF. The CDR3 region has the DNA TGTGCCAGCAGTCTGCGGGGGGGCTCATCTGGAAACACCATATATTTT.